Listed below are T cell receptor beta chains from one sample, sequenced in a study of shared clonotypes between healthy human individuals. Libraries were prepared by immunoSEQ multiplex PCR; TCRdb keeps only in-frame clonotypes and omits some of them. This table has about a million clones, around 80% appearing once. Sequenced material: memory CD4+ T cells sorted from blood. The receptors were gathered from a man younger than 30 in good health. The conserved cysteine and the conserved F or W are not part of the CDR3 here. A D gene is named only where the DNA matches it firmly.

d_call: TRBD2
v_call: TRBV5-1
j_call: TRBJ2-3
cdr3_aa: ASADPRLAGVTDTQY

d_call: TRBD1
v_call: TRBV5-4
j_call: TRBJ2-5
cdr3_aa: ASSRPGTGLERETQY

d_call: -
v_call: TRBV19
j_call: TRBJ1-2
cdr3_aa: ASKSRARSGYT

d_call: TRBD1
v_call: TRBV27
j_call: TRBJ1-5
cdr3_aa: ASSLEQGAQPQH

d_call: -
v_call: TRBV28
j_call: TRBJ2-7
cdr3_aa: ASSRPDRPPYEQY

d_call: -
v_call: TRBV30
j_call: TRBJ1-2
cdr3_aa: AWSLGTYGYT

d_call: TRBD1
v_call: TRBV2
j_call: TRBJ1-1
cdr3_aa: ASNQGAEAF

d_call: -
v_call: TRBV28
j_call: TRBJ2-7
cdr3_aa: ASSLRADTYEQY

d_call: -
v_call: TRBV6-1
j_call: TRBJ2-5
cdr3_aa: ASSEVKLGETQY

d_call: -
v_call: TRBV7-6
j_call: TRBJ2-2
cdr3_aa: ASSAPPSGTGELF

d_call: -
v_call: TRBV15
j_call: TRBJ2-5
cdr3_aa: ATSTAWGGPEGTQY

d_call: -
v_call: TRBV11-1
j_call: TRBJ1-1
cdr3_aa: ASSLGGGVEAF

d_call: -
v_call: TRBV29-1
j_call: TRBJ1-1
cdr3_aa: SASPRLNTEAF

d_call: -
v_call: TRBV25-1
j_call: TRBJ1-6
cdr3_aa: ASSRGLLFSPLH

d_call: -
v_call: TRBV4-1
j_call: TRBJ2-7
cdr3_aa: ASSPPTGIGREQY

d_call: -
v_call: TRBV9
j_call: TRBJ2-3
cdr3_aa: ASSSRGGDTQY

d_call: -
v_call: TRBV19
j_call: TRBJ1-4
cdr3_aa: ASSRGTATNEKLF

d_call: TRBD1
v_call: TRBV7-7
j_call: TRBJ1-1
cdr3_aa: ASSQDRGTEAF

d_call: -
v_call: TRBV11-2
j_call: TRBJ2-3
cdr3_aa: ASSLHGFGTDTQY

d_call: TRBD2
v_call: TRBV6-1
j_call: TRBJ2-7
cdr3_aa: ASRQTSGGFYEQY

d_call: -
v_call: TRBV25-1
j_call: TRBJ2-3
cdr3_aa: ASSDRAKNTDTQY

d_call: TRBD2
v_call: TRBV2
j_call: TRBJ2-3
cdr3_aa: ARTRLAGITDTQY

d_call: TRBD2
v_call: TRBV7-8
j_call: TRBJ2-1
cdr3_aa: ASSLTSNAYNEQF

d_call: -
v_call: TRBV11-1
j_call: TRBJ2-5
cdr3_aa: ASSSEISNQETQY

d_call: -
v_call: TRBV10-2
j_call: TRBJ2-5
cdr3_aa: ASSDFGQSQRDQY

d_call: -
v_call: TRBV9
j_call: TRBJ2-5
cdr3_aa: ASSLAPDGETQY

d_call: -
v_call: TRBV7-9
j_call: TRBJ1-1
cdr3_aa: ASGRLDTEAF

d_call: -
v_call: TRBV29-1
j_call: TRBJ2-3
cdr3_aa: SVRTSAPRTSTDTQY

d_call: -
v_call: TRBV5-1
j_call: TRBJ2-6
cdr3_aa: ASSEGTAVGSGANVLT

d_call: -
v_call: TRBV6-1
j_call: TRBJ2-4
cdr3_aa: ASIEGVFAKNIQY

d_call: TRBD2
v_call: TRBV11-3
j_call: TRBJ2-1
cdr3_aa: ASSLVGGGAGNEQF

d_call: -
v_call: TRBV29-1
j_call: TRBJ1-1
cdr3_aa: SVGGGILNTEAF

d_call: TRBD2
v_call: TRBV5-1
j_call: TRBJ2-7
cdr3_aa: ASSRQLAGASEQY

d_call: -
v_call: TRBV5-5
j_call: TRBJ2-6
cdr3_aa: ASSFLGGRAGANVLT

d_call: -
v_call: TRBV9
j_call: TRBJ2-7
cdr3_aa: ASSPQSSATYEQY

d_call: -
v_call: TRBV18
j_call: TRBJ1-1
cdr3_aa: ASSPTPGDTEAF

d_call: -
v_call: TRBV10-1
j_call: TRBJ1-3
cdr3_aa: ASSPGEAGNTIY

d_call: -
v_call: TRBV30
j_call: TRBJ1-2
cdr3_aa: AWSVLPAGGGYT

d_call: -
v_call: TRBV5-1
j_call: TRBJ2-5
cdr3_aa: ASRETGGGTQY

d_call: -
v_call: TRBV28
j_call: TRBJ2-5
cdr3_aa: ASGYFGGTQY

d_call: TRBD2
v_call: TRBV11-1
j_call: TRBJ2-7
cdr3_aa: ASSSRTSGVYEQY

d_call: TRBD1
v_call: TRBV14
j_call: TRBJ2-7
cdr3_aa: ASSRPTGLNRPEQY

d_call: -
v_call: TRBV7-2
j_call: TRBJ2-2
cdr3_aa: ASSLVPNLNTGELF

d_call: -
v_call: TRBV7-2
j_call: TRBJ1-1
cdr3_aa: ASSLLTRKDEAF

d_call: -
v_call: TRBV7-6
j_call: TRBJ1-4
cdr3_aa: ASSPSRVGEKLF

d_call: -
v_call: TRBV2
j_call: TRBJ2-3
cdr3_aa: ASSEAGDTQY

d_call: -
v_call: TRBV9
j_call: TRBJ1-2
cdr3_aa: ASRSLSGNYGYT

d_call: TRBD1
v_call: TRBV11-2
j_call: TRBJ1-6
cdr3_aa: ASSLDRQGGSPLH

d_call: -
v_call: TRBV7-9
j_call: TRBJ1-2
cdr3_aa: ASSLTGPADYGYT

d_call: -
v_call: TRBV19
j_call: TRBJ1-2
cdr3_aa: ASSIQGPTGLGANYGYT

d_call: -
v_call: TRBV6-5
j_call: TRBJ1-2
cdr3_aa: ASSYSMVIGGYT

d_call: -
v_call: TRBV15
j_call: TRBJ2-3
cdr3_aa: ATRDSASSTDTQY

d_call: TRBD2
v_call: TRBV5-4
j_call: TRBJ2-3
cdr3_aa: ASSETSGGASTDTQY